This T cell receptor beta chain was identified in a study of vaccination effects on CD4 cells after COVID-19. Concerning this clone: The antigen is unknown.

CDR1 is LNHDA, CDR2 SQIVND, per germline (reference sequence). There are 12 residues in the CDR3. V trimming: 4 bases; J trimming: 11 bases; junction bases outside the gene matches: 4. Repertoires were generated with immunoSEQ multiplex PCR, while TCRdb's copy carries only in-frame clones and drops some. The sample lists about 27,000 clones; roughly 68% were seen once. Antigen-specific CD4+ T cell clonotypes were called by their expansion after viral peptide-pool culture in ViraFEST. Isolation of CD4+ T cells took place after 10 days of culture. Among the vaccine recipients, none had a prior SARS-CoV-2 infection, and nucleocapsid antibodies were negative. General study results and limits: After vaccination of healthy people, only 1 of 255 vaccine-induced clones cross-reacted with common cold coronaviruses. Infection- and vaccine-induced clones contracted markedly late after vaccination.

The V call is TRBV19, the J call TRBJ2-1, with 8 nucleotides matching TRBD1. The source is a human donor who received a COVID-19 vaccine. The specimen was CD4+ T cells from PBMCs cultured with HCoV-NL63 spike peptides, collected before COVID-19 vaccination. CDR3 nucleotides: TGTGCCAGTAGTACCCAGGGGGCTAAGCAGTTCTTC. It encodes CASSTQGAKQFF. The whole variable domain, remainder taken from reference TRBV19 and TRBJ2-1, is DGGITQSPKYLFRKEGQNVTLSCEQNLNHDAMYWYRQDPGQGLRLIYYSQIVNDFQKGDIAEGYSVSREKKESFPLTVTSAQKNPTAFYLCASSTQGAKQFFGPGTRLTVL.